A single sample gave rise to the 21 T cell receptor beta chains below, sequenced in a study of blood T cell repertoires in COVID-19. Measured with immunoSEQ multiplex PCR; TCRdb has only the in-frame clones, and not every one. The table shows approximately 200,000 clones, with about 85% occurring only once. Sequenced material: peripheral blood. The receptors come from a woman in her thirties or forties with COVID-19, enrolled during active disease.

The genes are TRBV7-3 and TRBJ2-3; 9 bases line up with TRBD2. This CDR3 comprises 16 residues. V lost 5 bases to trimming and J lost 5 bases; unmatched junction nucleotides: 11. Germline CDR1 reads SGHTA; CDR2 reads FQGTGA. CDR3 bases: TGTGCCAGCAGCCCCGGATCGGGACTAGCTGGAGATACGCAGTATTTT. Encoded protein: CASSPGSGLAGDTQYF. The complete variable domain, with remaining parts taken from reference TRBV7-3 and TRBJ2-3, reads GAGVSQTPSNKVTEKGKYVELRCDPISGHTALYWYRQSLGQGPEFLIYFQGTGAADDSGLPNDRFFAVRPEGSVSTLKIQRTERGDSAVYLCASSPGSGLAGDTQYFGPGTRLTVL.

This clone was detected many times. The chain carries TRBV11-2 and TRBJ1-1; a weak D match, TRBD1 (5 bases). The CDR3 loop spans 12 amino acids. Per the germline V gene, CDR1 is SGHAT and CDR2 is FQNNGV. V was pared by 10 bases and J by 3 bases, with 12 bases between. The CDR3 is CATRGVDTEAFF. In DNA, the CDR3 is TGTGCCACCCGGGGGGTGGACACTGAAGCTTTCTTT.

The chain couples TRBV29-1 to TRBJ2-5; D is perhaps TRBD1 (7 bases). The CDR3 covers 13 residues. V was shortened by 4 bases and J by 5 bases, with 14 bases between the two germline ends. Germline V gives CDR1 SQVTM, CDR2 ANQGSEA. The CDR3 bases are TGCAGCGTTGTACGGACAGGAGGGGAGACCCAGTACTTC. Amino acid sequence: CSVVRTGGETQYF.

There are a few counts of this clone. J is TRBJ1-5 and V is TRBV5-7; maybe TRBD1 (6 bases). TRBV5-7 is an ORF, with its function uncertain. V was shortened by 1 base and J by 5 bases, with 10 bases between the two germline ends. The CDR3 is 14 residues long. As DNA, the CDR3 is TGTGCCAGCAGCTTGAGGGGGAGGGATCAGCCCCAGCATTTT. Its translation: CASSLRGRDQPQHF.

This clone has a single count. This chain joins TRBV5-1 and TRBJ1-1; unclear D gene. The CDR3 has 14 amino acids. In germline, CDR1 is SGHRS, CDR2 YFSETQ. Deletions cut 4 bases from V and 0 bases from J, with 10 bases between. In DNA form, the CDR3 reads TGCGCCAGCAGCCCCTTCACACTGAACACTGAAGCTTTCTTT. Protein product: CASSPFTLNTEAFF.

V is TRBV5-1 and J is TRBJ2-1; 7 positions match TRBD2. The CDR3 spans 16 residues. With V trimmed by 0 bases and J by 4 bases, 7 bases remained unmatched. Germline V gives CDR1 SGHRS, CDR2 YFSETQ. CDR3 coding DNA: TGCGCCAGCAGCTTGGAAATGTTAGCGGGTTACAATGAGCAGTTCTTC. Translated: CASSLEMLAGYNEQFF. The complete variable domain, with remaining parts taken from reference TRBV5-1 and TRBJ2-1, reads KAGVTQTPRYLIKTRGQQVTLSCSPISGHRSVSWYQQTPGQGLQFLFEYFSETQRNKGNFPGRFSGRQFSNSRSEMNVSTLELGDSALYLCASSLEMLAGYNEQFFGPGTRLTVL.

This chain joins TRBV6-5 and TRBJ1-5; 7 bases agree with TRBD1. Germline-derived CDR1 and CDR2 are MNHEY and SVGAGI. CDR3 length equals 13 residues. The trim removed 6 bases at V and 7 bases at J, leaving 6 bases unmatched. This chain's CDR3 is CASSPDREQPQHF. CDR3 nucleotide sequence: TGTGCCAGCAGCCCAGACAGGGAACAGCCCCAGCATTTT.

CDR3 amino acids: CASSSRPEGGGTDTQYF. The CDR3 DNA sequence: TGCGCCAGCAGCTCGCGTCCCGAAGGGGGGGGGACAGATACGCAGTATTTT. This chain joins TRBV5-1 and TRBJ2-3; D possibly corresponds to TRBD2 (7 bases). Trimming took off 3 bases at V and 3 bases at J, with 20 bases between the two ends. The germline CDR1 and CDR2 sequences are SGHRS and YFSETQ. The CDR3 is 17 residues long.

This clone is a singleton in its sample. At one end, the junction sequence differs from germline, possibly due to a read error. The V gene is TRBV19, the J gene TRBJ1-5, with 9 bases lining up with TRBD1. The CDR3 is 12 amino acids. The germline gives CDR1 LNHDA, CDR2 SQIVND (reference sequence). This CDR3 reads CASSIRGQGELF. CDR3 nucleotide sequence: TGTGCCAGTAGTATTAGGGGACAGGGCGAACTTTTT.

V usage is TRBV11-2 and J usage is TRBJ1-1; D gene uncertain. Trimming pared 7 bases from V and 3 bases from J, leaving 6 bases between. The CDR3 contains 11 residues. In germline, CDR1 is SGHAT, CDR2 FQNNGV. The CDR3 protein is CASKFDTEAFF. The CDR3 nucleotides are TGTGCCAGCAAATTCGACACTGAAGCTTTCTTT.

J is TRBJ1-2 and V is TRBV5-6; no clear D. The CDR3 has 13 amino acids. V was clipped by 1 base and J by 1 base, with 5 bases between them. Looked up from germline, CDR1 is SGHDT and CDR2 is YYEEEE. The CDR3 loop reads CASSLSYNYGYTF. CDR3 nucleotides: TGTGCCAGCAGCTTGTCCTATAACTATGGCTACACCTTC.

The chain employs TRBV7-3 and TRBJ1-1; possibly TRBD1 for D (5 bases). This CDR3 comprises 14 residues. Germline V lookup: CDR1 SGHTA, CDR2 FQGTGA. Trimming cost V 5 bases and J 1 base, with 11 bases left between them. The chain's CDR3 is CASSNNQGNTEAFF. The CDR3 DNA reads as TGTGCCAGCAGCAATAATCAGGGGAACACTGAAGCTTTCTTT.

In the case of this clone: Other DNA variants within this sample encode the same CDR3. The rearrangement links TRBV27 to TRBJ1-1; TRBD1 aligns across 9 bases. Germline CDR1 MNHEY, CDR2 SMNVEV (reference sequence). The CDR3 is made up of 14 amino acids. The ends lost 6 bases at V and 4 bases at J; junction bases unmatched: 6. CDR3 sequence reads: CASRPTGGGTEAFF. The CDR3 coding sequence is TGTGCCAGCAGACCCACAGGGGGCGGCACTGAAGCTTTCTTT.

This clone was observed many times. This chain connects TRBV12-3 or TRBV12-4 to TRBJ1-2, with D unresolved. This CDR3 region has 12 residues. Trimming removed 8 bases from V and 4 bases from J, with 11 bases in between. For the CDR3, the DNA is TGTGCCAGCCAACTCGGGGTCTATGGCTACACCTTC. It encodes CASQLGVYGYTF.

This chain connects TRBV3-1 (or the pseudogene TRBV3-2) to TRBJ2-1; 7 positions match TRBD2. Germline-derived CDR1 and CDR2 are LGHDT and YNNKEL (reference sequence). This CDR3 has 16 residues. V dropped 1 base and J dropped 4; count of bases not matched to a gene: 7. The CDR3 sequence: CASSQVPSGPYNEQFF. For the CDR3, the DNA is TGTGCCAGCAGCCAAGTTCCTAGCGGCCCTTACAATGAGCAGTTCTTC.

The chain carries TRBV6-6 and TRBJ2-3; D gene unclear. The germline V and J ends were trimmed by 3 bases and 0 bases, with 7 bases remaining between them. CDR1 is MNHNY and CDR2 is SVGAGI in the germline V gene (reference sequence). The CDR3 length is 14 residues. CDR3 bases: TGTGCCAGCAGTTATGGGCAGAGCACAGATACGCAGTATTTT. This gives the protein CASSYGQSTDTQYF.

A single count supports this clone. CDR3 in amino acids: CASASSQGKAEAFF. DNA of the CDR3: TGTGCCAGCGCGAGTTCTCAGGGGAAAGCTGAAGCTTTCTTT. V gene TRBV27 combines with J gene TRBJ1-1; tentatively, D is TRBD1 (6 bases). The CDR3 is 14 residues long. Germline V gene sequence: CDR1 MNHEY, CDR2 SMNVEV (reference sequence). Trimming stripped 8 bases from V and 6 bases from J, with 19 bases between.

This clone appeared many times. The V gene is TRBV5-1, the J gene TRBJ1-2, with 7 bases lining up with TRBD1. Germline V gives CDR1 SGHRS, CDR2 YFSETQ. CDR3 size: 15 residues. V shed 1 base and J 4 bases; nucleotides not matched to a gene: 7. Here the CDR3 reads CASSLTTGALYGYTF. The CDR3 DNA is TGCGCCAGCAGCTTGACTACAGGGGCGCTCTATGGCTACACCTTC.

This rearrangement joins TRBV4-2 to TRBJ1-4, with TRBD1 identical over 7 bases. The V segment lost 6 bases and the J segment 2 bases; nucleotides outside the gene matches: 0. Per the germline V gene, CDR1 is LGHNA and CDR2 is YNFKEQ. The CDR3 covers 13 residues. CDR3: CASRQGTNEKLFF. Written as DNA, the CDR3 is TGTGCCAGCAGACAGGGGACTAATGAAAAACTGTTTTTT.

This chain links TRBV3-1 (or the pseudogene TRBV3-2) with TRBJ1-5; D unclear. The CDR3 has 15 residues. The V gene lost 1 base and the J gene lost 0 bases, with 7 bases spanning the gap. Germline values: CDR1 LGHDT, CDR2 YNNKEL (reference sequence). The CDR3 here is CASSQGDYSNQPQHF. The CDR3 DNA follows: TGTGCCAGCAGCCAAGGAGATTATAGCAATCAGCCCCAGCATTTT.

V and J are TRBV15 and TRBJ2-3; D perhaps matches TRBD1 (6 bases). The V and J ends lost 5 bases and 4 bases respectively, with 16 bases between them. The CDR3 has 15 amino acids. The germline V gene has CDR1 LNHNV and CDR2 YYDKDF (reference sequence). CDR3 residues: CATSGYRVGPDTQYF. Here the CDR3 DNA reads TGTGCCACCAGCGGATACAGGGTTGGCCCAGATACGCAGTATTTT.